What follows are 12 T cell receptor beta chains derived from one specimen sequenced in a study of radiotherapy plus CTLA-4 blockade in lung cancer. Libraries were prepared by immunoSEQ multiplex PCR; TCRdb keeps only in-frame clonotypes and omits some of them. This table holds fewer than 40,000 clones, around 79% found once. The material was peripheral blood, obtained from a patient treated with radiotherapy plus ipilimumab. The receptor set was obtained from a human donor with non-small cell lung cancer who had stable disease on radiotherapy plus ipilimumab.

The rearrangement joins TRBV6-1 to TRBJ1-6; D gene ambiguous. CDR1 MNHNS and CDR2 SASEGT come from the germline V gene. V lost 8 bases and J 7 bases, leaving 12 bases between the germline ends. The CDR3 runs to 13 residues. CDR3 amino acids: CASDNLGNSPLHF. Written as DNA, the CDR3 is TGTGCCAGCGATAATCTAGGGAATTCACCCCTCCACTTT.

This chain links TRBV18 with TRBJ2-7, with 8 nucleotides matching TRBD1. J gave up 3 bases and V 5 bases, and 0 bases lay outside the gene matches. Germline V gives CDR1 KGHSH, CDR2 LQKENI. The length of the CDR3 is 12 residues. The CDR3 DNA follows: TGTGCCAGCTCAACAGGGGGCTACGAGCAGTACTTC. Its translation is CASSTGGYEQYF.

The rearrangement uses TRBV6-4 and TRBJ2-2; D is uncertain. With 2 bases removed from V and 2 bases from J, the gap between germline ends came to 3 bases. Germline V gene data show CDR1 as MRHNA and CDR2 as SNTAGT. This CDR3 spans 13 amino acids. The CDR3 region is CASSDRNTGELFF. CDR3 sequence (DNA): TGTGCCAGCAGTGACAGAAACACCGGGGAGCTGTTTTTT.

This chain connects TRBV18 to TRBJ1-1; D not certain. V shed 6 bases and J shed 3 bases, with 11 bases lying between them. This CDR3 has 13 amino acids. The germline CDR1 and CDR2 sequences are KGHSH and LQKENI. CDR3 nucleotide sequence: TGTGCCAGCTCCTCCATCCAGGACACTGAAGCTTTCTTT. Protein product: CASSSIQDTEAFF.

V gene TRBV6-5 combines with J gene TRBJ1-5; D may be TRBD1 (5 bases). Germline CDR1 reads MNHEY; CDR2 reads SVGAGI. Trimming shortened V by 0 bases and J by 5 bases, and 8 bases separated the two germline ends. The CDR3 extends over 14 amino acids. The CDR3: CASSYSGRDQPQHF. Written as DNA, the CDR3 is TGTGCCAGCAGTTACTCGGGACGGGATCAGCCCCAGCATTTT.

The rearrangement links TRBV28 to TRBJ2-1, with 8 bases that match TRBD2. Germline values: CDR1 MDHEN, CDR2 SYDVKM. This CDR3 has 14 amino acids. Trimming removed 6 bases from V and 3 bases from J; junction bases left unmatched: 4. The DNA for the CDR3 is TGTGCCAGCAGCTCGGGGGGGGGCTACAATGAGCAGTTCTTC. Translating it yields CASSSGGGYNEQFF. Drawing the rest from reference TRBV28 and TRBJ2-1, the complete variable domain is DVKVTQSSRYLVKRTGEKVFLECVQDMDHENMFWYRQDPGLGLRLIYFSYDVKMKEKGDIPEGYSVSREKKERFSLILESASTNQTSMYLCASSSGGGYNEQFFGPGTRLTVL.

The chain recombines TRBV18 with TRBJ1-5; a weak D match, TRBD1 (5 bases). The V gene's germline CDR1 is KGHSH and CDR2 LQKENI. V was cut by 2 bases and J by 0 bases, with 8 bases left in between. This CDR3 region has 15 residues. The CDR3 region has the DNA TGTGCCAGCTCACCAGGACACCTTAGCAATCAGCCCCAGCATTTT. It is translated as CASSPGHLSNQPQHF.

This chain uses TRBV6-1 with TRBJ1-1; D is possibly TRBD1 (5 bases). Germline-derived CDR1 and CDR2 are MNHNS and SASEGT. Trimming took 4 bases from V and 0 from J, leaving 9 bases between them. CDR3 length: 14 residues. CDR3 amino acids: CASSVGEVNTEAFF. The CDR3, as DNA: TGTGCCAGCAGTGTAGGGGAAGTGAACACTGAAGCTTTCTTT.

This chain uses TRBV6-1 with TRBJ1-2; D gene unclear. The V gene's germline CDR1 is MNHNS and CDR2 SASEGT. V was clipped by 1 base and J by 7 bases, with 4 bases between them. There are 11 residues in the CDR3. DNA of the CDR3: TGTGCCAGCAGTGAAGGTTTTGGCTACACCTTC. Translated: CASSEGFGYTF.

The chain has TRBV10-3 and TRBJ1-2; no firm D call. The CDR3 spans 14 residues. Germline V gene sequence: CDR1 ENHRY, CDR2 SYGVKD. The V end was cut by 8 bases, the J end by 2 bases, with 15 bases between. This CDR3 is CAIASGGRNYGYTF. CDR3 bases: TGTGCCATCGCGTCGGGAGGTCGGAACTATGGCTACACCTTC.

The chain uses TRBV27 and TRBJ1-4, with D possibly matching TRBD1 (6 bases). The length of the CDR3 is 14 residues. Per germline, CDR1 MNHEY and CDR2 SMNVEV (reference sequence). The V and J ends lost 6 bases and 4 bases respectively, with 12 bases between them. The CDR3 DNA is TGTGCCAGCAGCCCCCGGACAGTTAATGAAAAACTGTTTTTT. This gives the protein CASSPRTVNEKLFF.

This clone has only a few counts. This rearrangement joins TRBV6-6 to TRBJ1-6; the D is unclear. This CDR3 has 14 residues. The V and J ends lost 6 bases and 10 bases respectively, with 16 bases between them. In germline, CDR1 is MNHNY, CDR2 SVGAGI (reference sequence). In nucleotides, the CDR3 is TGTGCCAGCAGCCGTATACAAGCCGGGTCACCCCTCCACTTT. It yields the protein CASSRIQAGSPLHF.